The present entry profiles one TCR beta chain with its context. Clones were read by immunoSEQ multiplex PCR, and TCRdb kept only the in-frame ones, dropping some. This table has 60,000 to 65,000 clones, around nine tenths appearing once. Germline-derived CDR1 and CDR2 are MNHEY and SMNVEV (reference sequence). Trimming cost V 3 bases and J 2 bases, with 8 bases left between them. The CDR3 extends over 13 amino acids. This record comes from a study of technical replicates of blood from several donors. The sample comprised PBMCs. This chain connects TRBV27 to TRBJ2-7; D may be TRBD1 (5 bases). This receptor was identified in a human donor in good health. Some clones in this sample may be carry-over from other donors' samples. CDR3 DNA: TGTGCCAGCAGTTTGGGGCTAACCTACGAGCAGTACTTC. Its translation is CASSLGLTYEQYF.